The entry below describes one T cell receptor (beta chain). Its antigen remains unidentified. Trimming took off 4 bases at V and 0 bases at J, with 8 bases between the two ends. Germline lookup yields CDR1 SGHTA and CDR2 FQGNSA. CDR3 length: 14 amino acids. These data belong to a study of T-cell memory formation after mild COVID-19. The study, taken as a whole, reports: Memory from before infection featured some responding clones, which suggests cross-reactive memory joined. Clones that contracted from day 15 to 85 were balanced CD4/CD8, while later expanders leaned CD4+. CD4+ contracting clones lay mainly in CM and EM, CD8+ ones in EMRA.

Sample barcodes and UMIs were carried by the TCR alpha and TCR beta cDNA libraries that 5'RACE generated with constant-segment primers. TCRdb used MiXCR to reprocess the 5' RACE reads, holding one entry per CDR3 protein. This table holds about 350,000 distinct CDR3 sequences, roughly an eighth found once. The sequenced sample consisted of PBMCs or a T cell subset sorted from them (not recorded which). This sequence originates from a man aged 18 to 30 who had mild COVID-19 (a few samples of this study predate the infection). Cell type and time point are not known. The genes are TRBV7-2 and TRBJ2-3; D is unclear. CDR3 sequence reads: CASSSTTSTDTQYF. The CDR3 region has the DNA TGTGCCAGCAGCTCAACGACTAGCACAGATACGCAGTATTTT.